This TCR beta chain was captured by sequencing in a study of T-cell reconstitution after alpha-beta-depleted transplantation in children. A library of TCRbeta sequences, prepared with unique molecular identifiers, was generated. TCRdb used MiXCR to reprocess the PCR reads, holding one entry per CDR3 protein. The sample holds about 460,000 distinct CDR3 sequences; roughly a tenth are singletons and the top ten take 2% to 2.5%. This clonotype was seen a single time. Compared with germline, one end of the junction differs, possibly owing to a read error. This sample comprised PBMCs, obtained before TCRalphabeta/CD19-depleted stem cell transplant. The sequence was collected from a child aged 2-15 years with inherited bone marrow failure, due to receive a stem cell transplant.

Here the CDR3 reads CTSSPGTLGNSPLHF. The CDR3 DNA is TGCACCAGCAGCCCTGGGACTCTGGGTAATTCACCCCTCCACTTT. The V and J genes are TRBV5-1 and TRBJ1-6, with D perhaps TRBD1 (5 bases). The CDR3 spans 15 residues. Germline CDR1 is SGHRS and CDR2 is YFSETQ.